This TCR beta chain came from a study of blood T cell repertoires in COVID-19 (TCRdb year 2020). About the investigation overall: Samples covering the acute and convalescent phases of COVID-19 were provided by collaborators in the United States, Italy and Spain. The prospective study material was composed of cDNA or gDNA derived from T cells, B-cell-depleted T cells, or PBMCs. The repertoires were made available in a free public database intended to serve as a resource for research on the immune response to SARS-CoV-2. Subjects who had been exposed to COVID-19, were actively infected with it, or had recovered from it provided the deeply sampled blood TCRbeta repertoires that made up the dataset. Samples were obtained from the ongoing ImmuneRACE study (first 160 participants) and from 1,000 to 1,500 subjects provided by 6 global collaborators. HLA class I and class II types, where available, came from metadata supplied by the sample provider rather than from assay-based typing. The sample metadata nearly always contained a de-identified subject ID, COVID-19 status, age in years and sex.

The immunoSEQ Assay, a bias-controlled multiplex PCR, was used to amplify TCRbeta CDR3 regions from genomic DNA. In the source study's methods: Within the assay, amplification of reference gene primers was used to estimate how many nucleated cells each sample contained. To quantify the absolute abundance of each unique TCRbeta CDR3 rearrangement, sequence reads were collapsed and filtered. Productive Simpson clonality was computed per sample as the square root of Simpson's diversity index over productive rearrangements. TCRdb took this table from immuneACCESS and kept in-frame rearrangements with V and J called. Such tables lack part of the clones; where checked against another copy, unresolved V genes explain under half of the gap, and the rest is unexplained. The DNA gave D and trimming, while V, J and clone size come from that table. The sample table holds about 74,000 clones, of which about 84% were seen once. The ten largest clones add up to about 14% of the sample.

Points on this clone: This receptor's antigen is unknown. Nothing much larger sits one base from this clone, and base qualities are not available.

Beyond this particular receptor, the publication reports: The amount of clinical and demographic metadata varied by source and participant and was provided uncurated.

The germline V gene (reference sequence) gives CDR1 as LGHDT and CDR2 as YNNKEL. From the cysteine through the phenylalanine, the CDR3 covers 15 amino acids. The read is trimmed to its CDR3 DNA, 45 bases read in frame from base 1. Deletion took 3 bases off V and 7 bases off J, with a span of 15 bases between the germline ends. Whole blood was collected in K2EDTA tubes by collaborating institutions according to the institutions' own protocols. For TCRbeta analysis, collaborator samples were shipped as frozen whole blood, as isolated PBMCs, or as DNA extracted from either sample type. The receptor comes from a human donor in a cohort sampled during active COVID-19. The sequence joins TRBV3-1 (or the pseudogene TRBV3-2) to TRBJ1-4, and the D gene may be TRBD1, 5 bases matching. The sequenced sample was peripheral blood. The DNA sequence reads TGTGCCAGCAGCCAGGACACAGGTCTGGGTGAAAAACTGTTTTTT. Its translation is CASSQDTGLGEKLFF.